This T cell receptor (beta chain) was sequenced for a study of radiotherapy plus CTLA-4 blockade in lung cancer. Deletions cut 3 bases from V and 3 bases from J, with 14 bases between. CDR1 is MDHEN, CDR2 SYDVKM, per germline. The CDR3 runs 15 residues. Sequencing was performed with immunoSEQ multiplex PCR; in TCRdb, only in-frame clones are kept and a portion is missing. The profile covers approximately 77,000 clones, with about 80% appearing a single time and about 0.79% taken by the ten largest. This clone was seen a single time. The V and J genes are TRBV28 and TRBJ1-1; TRBD1 is a possible D gene (6 bases). This TCR came from a human donor with non-small cell lung cancer who had stable disease on radiotherapy plus ipilimumab. The material sequenced was peripheral blood, taken from a patient treated with radiotherapy plus ipilimumab. The CDR3 sequence is CASSFGGASDTEAFF. CDR3 DNA sequence: TGTGCCAGCAGTTTTGGGGGGGCATCGGACACTGAAGCTTTCTTT.